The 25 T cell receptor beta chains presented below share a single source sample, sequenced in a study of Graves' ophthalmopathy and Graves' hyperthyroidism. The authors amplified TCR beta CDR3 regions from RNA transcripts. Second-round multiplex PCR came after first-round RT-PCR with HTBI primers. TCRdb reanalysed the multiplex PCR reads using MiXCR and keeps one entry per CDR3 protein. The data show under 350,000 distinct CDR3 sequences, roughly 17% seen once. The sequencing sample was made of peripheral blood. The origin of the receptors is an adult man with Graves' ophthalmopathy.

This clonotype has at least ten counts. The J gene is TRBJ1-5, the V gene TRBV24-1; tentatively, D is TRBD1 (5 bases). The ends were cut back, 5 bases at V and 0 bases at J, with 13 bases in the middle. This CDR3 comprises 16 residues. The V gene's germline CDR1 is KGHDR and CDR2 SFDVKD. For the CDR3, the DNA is TGTGCCACCAGTGCCGGGGGGGTCTATAGCAATCAGCCCCAGCATTTT. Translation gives CATSAGGVYSNQPQHF.

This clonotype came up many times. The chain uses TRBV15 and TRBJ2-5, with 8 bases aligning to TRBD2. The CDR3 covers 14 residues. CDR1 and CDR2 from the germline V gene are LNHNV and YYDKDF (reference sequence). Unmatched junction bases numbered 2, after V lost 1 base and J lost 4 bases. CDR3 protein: CATSRVGGGETQYF. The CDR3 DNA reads TGTGCCACCAGCAGAGTCGGGGGGGGAGAGACCCAGTACTTC. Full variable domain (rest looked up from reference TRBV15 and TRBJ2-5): DAMVIQNPRYQVTQFGKPVTLSCSQTLNHNVMYWYQQKSSQAPKLLFHYYDKDFNNEADTPDNFQSRRPNTSFCFLDIRSPGLGDTAMYLCATSRVGGGETQYFGPGTRLLVL.

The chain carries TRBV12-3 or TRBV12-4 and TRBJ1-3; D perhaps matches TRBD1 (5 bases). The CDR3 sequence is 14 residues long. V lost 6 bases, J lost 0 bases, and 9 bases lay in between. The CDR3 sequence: CASSLTASGNTIYF. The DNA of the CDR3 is TGTGCCAGCAGCTTGACAGCCTCTGGAAACACCATATATTTT.

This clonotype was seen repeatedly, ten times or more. The CDR3 is CAYSTGTSDSPLHF. The CDR3 bases are TGTGCCTATTCAACCGGGACATCAGATTCACCCCTCCACTTT. The gene calls are TRBV30 and TRBJ1-6, with a possible D match to TRBD1 (6 bases). The ends were cut back, 7 bases at V and 8 bases at J, with 18 bases in the middle. Germline values: CDR1 GTSNPN, CDR2 SVGIG (reference sequence). The CDR3 runs 14 residues.

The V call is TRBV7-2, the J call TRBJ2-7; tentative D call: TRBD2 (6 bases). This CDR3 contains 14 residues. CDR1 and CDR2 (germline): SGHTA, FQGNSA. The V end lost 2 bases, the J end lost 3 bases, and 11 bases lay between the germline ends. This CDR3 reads CASSLLPGDYEQYF. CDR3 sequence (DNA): TGTGCCAGCAGCTTACTTCCGGGGGACTACGAGCAGTACTTC.

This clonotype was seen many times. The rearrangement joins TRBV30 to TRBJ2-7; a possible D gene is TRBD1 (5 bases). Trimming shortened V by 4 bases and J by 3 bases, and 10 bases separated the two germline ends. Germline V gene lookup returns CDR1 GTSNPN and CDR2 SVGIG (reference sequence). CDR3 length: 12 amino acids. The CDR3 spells CAWINRYYEQYF. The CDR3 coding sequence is TGTGCCTGGATTAACAGGTACTACGAGCAGTACTTC.

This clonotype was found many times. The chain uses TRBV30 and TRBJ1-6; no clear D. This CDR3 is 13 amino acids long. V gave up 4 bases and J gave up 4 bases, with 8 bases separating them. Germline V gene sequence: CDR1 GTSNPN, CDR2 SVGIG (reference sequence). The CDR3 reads CAWIQNYNSPLHF. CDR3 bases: TGTGCCTGGATACAGAATTATAATTCACCCCTCCACTTT.

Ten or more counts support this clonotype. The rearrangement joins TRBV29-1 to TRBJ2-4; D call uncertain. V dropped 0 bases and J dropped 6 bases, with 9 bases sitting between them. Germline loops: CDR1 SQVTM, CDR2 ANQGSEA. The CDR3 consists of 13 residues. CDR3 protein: CSVEDGPRNIQYF. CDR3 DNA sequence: TGCAGCGTTGAAGATGGTCCAAGAAACATTCAGTACTTC.

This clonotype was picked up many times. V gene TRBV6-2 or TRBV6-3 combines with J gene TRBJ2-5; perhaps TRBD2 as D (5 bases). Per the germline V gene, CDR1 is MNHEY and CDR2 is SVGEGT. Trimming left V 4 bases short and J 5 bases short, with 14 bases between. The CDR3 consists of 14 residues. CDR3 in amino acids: CASSSLTRKETQYF. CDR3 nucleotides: TGTGCCAGCAGTTCCCTTACTAGAAAGGAGACCCAGTACTTC.

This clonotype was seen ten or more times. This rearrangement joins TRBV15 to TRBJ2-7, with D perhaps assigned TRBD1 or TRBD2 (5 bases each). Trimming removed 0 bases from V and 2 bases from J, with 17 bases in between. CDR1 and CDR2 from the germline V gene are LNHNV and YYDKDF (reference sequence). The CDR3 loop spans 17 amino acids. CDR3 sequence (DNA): TGTGCCACCAGCAGAGATTCTCCGGGGCGGTCCGCCTACGAGCAGTACTTC. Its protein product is CATSRDSPGRSAYEQYF.

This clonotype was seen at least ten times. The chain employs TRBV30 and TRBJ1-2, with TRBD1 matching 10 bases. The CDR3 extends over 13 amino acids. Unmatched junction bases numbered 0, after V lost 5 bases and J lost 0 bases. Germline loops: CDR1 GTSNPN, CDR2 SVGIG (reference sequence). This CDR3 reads CAWGTGANYGYTF. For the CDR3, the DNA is TGTGCCTGGGGGACAGGGGCTAACTATGGCTACACCTTC.

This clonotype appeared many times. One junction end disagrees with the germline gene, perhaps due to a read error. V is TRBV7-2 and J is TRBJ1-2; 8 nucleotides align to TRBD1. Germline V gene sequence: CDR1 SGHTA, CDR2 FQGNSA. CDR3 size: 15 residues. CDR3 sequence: CAGSTLDREPDGYTF. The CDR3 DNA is TGTGCCGGCAGCACCCTGGACAGGGAGCCCGATGGCTACACCTTC.

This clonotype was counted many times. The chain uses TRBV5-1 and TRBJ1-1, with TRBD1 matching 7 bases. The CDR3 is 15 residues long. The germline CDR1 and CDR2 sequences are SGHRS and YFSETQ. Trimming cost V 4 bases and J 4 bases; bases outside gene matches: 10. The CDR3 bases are TGCGCCAGCAGCCTATCGACAGGGTCTGCCACTGAAGCTTTCTTT. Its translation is CASSLSTGSATEAFF. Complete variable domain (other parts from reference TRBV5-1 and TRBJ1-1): KAGVTQTPRYLIKTRGQQVTLSCSPISGHRSVSWYQQTPGQGLQFLFEYFSETQRNKGNFPGRFSGRQFSNSRSEMNVSTLELGDSALYLCASSLSTGSATEAFFGQGTRLTVV.

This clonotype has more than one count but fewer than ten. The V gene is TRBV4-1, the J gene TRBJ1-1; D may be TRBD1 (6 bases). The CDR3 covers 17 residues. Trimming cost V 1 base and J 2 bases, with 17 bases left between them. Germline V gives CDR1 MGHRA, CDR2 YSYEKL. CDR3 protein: CASSQVALRGTNTEAFF. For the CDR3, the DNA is TGCGCCAGCAGCCAAGTAGCCCTCAGGGGAACAAACACTGAAGCTTTCTTT.

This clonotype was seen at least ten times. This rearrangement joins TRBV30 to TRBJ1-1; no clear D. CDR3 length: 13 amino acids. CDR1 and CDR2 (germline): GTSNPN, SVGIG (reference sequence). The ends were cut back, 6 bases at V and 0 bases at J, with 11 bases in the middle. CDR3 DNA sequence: TGTGCCTGTGGTTATGGGGTGAACACTGAAGCTTTCTTT. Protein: CACGYGVNTEAFF. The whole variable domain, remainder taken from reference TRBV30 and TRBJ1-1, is SQTIHQWPATLVQPVGSPLSLECTVEGTSNPNLYWYRQAAGRGLQLLFYSVGIGQISSEVPQNLSASRPQDRQFILSSKKLLLSDSGFYLCACGYGVNTEAFFGQGTRLTVV.

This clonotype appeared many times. CDR3: CASSQRQRNYGYTF. CDR3 in DNA: TGTGCCAGCAGTCAACGACAGCGGAACTATGGCTACACCTTC. The chain has TRBV28 and TRBJ1-2, with D possibly matching TRBD1 (5 bases). The CDR3 covers 14 residues. Germline V gene sequence: CDR1 MDHEN, CDR2 SYDVKM. Trimming removed 5 bases from V and 2 bases from J, with 12 bases in between.

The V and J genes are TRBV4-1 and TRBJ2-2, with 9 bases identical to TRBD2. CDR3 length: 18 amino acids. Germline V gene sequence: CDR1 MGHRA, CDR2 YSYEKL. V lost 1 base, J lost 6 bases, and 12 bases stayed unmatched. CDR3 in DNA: TGCGCCAGCAGCCAAGGGTTTCAGGCTAGCGGGAAGGCCGGGGAGCTGTTTTTT. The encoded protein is CASSQGFQASGKAGELFF.

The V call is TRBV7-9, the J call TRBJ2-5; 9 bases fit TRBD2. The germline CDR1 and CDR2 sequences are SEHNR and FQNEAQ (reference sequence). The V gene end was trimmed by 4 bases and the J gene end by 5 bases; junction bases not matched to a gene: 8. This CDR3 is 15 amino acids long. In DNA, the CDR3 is TGTGCCAGCAGCTGGGGGACTAGCAGTGAGGAGACCCAGTACTTC. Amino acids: CASSWGTSSEETQYF.

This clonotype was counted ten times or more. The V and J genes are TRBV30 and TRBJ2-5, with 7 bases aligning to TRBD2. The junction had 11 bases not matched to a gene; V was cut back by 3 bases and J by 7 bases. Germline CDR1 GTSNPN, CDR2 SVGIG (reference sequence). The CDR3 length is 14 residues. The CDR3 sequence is CAWSERGAHPTQYF. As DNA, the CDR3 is TGTGCCTGGAGCGAGCGGGGAGCCCATCCGACCCAGTACTTC.

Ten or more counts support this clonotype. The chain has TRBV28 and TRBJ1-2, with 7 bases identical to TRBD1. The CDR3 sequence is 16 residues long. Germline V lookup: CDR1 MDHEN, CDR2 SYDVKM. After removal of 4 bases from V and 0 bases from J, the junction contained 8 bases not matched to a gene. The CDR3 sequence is CASSSSLGTANYGYTF. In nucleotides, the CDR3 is TGTGCCAGCAGTTCCTCCCTCGGGACAGCTAACTATGGCTACACCTTC.

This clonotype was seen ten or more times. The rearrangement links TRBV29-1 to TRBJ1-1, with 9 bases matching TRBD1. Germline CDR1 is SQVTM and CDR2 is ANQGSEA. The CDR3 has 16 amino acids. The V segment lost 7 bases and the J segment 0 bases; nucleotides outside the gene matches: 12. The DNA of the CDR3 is TGCAGCGCCGGGCGGGGACAGGGAGTAATGAACACTGAAGCTTTCTTT. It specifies CSAGRGQGVMNTEAFF.

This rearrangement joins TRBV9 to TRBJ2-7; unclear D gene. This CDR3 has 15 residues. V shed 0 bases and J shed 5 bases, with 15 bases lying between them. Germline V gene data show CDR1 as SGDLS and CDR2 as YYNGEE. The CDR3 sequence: CASSVATAKTHEQYF. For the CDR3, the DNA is TGTGCCAGCAGCGTAGCTACGGCGAAAACACACGAGCAGTACTTC. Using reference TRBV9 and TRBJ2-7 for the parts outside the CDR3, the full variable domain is DSGVTQTPKHLITATGQRVTLRCSPRSGDLSVYWYQQSLDQGLQFLIQYYNGEERAKGNILERFSAQQFPDLHSELNLSSLELGDSALYFCASSVATAKTHEQYFGPGTRLTVT.

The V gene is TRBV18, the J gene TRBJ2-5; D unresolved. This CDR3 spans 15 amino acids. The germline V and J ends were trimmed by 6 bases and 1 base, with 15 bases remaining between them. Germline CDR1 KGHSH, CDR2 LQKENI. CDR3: CASSPPEGIQETQYF. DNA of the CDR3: TGTGCCAGCTCGCCCCCTGAAGGGATCCAAGAGACCCAGTACTTC.

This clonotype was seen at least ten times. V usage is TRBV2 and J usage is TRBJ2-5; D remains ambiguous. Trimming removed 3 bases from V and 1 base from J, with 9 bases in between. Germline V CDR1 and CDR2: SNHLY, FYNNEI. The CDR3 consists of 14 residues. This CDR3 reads CASSDWTSQETQYF. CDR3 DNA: TGTGCCAGCAGTGACTGGACGTCCCAAGAGACCCAGTACTTC. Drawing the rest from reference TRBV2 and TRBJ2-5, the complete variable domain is EPEVTQTPSHQVTQMGQEVILRCVPISNHLYFYWYRQILGQKVEFLVSFYNNEISEKSEIFDDQFSVERPDGSNFTLKIRSTKLEDSAMYFCASSDWTSQETQYFGPGTRLLVL.

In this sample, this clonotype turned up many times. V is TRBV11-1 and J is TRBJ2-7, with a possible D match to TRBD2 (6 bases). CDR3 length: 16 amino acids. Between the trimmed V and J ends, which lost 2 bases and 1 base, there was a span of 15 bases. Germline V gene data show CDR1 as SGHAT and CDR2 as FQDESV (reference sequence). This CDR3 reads CASSLNRAGRSYEQYF. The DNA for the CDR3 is TGTGCCAGCAGCTTAAATCGGGCAGGGAGGTCCTACGAGCAGTACTTC.